Sequencing of this TCR beta chain was carried out in a study of blood T cell repertoires in COVID-19. Study-wide background: The samples span acute and convalescent COVID-19 from the United States, Italy and Spain. Sample material is recorded as cDNA or gDNA derived from T cells, B-cell-depleted T cells, or PBMCs.

Per germline, CDR1 MNHEY and CDR2 SMNVEV (reference sequence). Trimming shortened V by 2 bases and J by 0 bases, and 14 bases separated the two germline ends. This CDR3 has 17 residues. There are a few counts of this clone. Original data processing: Nucleated cell number was recorded as an estimate derived from reference gene primer amplification. Profiling relied on immunoSEQ multiplex PCR, and the TCRdb table lists in-frame clones only, not all of them. From that table come the V and J calls and clone size; the DNA was used to work out D and trimming. Among 150,000 or so clones listed, roughly nine tenths were seen once.

The sequenced material came from peripheral blood. The TCR comes from a woman between 65 and 79 years old with acute or convalescent COVID-19. This chain uses TRBV27 with TRBJ1-5; D remains ambiguous. The DNA of the CDR3 is TGTGCCAGCAGTTTAAGGTCATCGACTTTTAGCAATCAGCCCCAGCATTTT. It encodes CASSLRSSTFSNQPQHF.